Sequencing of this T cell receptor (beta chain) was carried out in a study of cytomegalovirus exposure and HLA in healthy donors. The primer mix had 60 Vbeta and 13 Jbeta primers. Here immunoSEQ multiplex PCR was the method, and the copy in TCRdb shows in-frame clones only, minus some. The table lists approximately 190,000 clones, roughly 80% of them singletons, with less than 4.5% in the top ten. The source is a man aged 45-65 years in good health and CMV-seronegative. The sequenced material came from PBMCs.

CDR3 in amino acids: CASSPQGGYNQPQHF. CDR3 nucleotides: TGTGCCAGCAGCCCTCAGGGAGGATACAATCAGCCCCAGCATTTT. The rearrangement links TRBV7-9 to TRBJ1-5, with D possibly matching TRBD1 (5 bases). Trimming took off 5 bases at V and 3 bases at J, with 14 bases between the two ends. Per germline, CDR1 SEHNR and CDR2 FQNEAQ (reference sequence). The CDR3 length is 15 residues.